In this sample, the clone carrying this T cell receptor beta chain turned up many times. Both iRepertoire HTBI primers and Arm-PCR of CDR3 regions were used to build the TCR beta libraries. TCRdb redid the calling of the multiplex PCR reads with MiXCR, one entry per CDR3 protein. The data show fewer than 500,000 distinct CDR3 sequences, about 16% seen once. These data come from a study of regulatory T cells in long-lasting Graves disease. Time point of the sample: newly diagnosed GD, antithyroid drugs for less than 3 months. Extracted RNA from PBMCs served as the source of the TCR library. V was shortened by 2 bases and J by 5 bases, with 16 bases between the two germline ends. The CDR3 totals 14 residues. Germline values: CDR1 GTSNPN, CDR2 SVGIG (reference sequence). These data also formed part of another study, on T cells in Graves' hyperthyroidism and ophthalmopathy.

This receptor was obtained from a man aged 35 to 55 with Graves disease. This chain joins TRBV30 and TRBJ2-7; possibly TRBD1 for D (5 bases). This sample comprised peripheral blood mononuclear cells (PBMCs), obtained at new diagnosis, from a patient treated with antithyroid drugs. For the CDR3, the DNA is TGTGCCTGGAGTCCCATAGGGGAAGTCCACGAGCAGTACTTC. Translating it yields CAWSPIGEVHEQYF. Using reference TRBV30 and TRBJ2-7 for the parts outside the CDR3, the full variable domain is SQTIHQWPATLVQPVGSPLSLECTVEGTSNPNLYWYRQAAGRGLQLLFYSVGIGQISSEVPQNLSASRPQDRQFILSSKKLLLSDSGFYLCAWSPIGEVHEQYFGPGTRLTVT.